The 21 T cell receptor beta chains given below trace back to one sample, sequenced in a study of CD8+ T cells in alopecia areata. Reverse transcription of extracted RNA yielded cDNA, which provided the sequencing template. Produced via immunoSEQ multiplex PCR; TCRdb's table is partial and in-frame only. This table holds 150,000 to 200,000 clones, about 70% found once. The input for sequencing was CD8+ T cells sorted from blood, taken at week 0. These receptors were collected from a human donor with alopecia areata.

The chain carries TRBV29-1 and TRBJ2-3; 10 bases fit TRBD1. Germline V lookup: CDR1 SQVTM, CDR2 ANQGSEA. V trimming: 7 bases; J trimming: 4 bases; junction bases outside the gene matches: 14. The CDR3 extends over 16 amino acids. CDR3 in amino acids: CSGVLDPGQGPDTQYF. CDR3 coding DNA: TGCAGCGGGGTCCTCGACCCGGGACAGGGGCCAGATACGCAGTATTTT.

This chain connects TRBV27 to TRBJ1-5; 9 nucleotides agree with TRBD1. V shed 10 bases, J shed 5 bases, and the junction held 18 bases outside the gene matches. Germline CDR1 is MNHEY and CDR2 is SMNVEV (reference sequence). The CDR3 length is 17 residues. The CDR3 spells CANLSRIDRGGDQPQHF. The CDR3 DNA is TGTGCCAACCTATCTAGGATCGACAGGGGGGGGGATCAGCCCCAGCATTTT.

This clone appeared once. The gene calls are TRBV29-1 and TRBJ1-2; D gene uncertain. The CDR3 sequence is 13 residues long. Per the germline V gene, CDR1 is SQVTM and CDR2 is ANQGSEA. Trimming took off 5 bases at V and 2 bases at J, with 12 bases between the two ends. CDR3 DNA sequence: TGCAGCGTTCCCGACACAGAAAACTATGGCTACACCTTC. Residues: CSVPDTENYGYTF.

This clone was seen more than once but under ten times. The chain is built from TRBV29-1 and TRBJ2-1, with 9 nucleotides matching TRBD2. V shed 5 bases and J 4 bases; nucleotides not matched to a gene: 6. Germline-derived CDR1 and CDR2 are SQVTM and ANQGSEA. The CDR3 length is 14 residues. The CDR3 protein is CSVPVAGEYNEQFF. CDR3 nucleotide sequence: TGCAGCGTTCCCGTAGCGGGGGAATACAATGAGCAGTTCTTC.

The chain carries TRBV10-2 and TRBJ2-5; D may correspond to TRBD1 or TRBD2 (5 bases each). The CDR3 has 14 residues. Germline V gene sequence: CDR1 WSHSY, CDR2 SAAADI. Trimming cost V 2 bases and J 5 bases, with 12 bases left between them. In DNA form, the CDR3 reads TGCGCCAGCAGTGAGAGGGTCGGGACGGAGACCCAGTACTTC. Translated: CASSERVGTETQYF.

The chain couples TRBV30 to TRBJ1-5, with 7 positions matching TRBD1. The V segment lost 2 bases and the J segment 9 bases; nucleotides outside the gene matches: 13. Germline CDR1 is GTSNPN and CDR2 is SVGIG (reference sequence). The CDR3 is 15 amino acids. Here the CDR3 reads CAWSSVGGTESPQHF. The CDR3 region has the DNA TGTGCCTGGAGTTCGGTCGGGGGGACAGAGTCGCCCCAGCATTTT.

The V call is TRBV14, the J call TRBJ2-7; D not certain. V lost 6 bases to trimming and J lost 7 bases, with 19 bases between them. This CDR3 is built from 14 residues. Germline V gene sequence: CDR1 SGHDN, CDR2 FVKESK. In DNA form, the CDR3 reads TGTGCCAGCAGTCGCAGTGGGCCTCTTGAGGAGCAGTACTTC. Translated: CASSRSGPLEEQYF. The full variable domain, its missing parts supplied by reference TRBV14 and TRBJ2-7, is EAGVTQFPSHSVIEKGQTVTLRCDPISGHDNLYWYRRVMGKEIKFLLHFVKESKQDESGMPNNRFLAERTGGTYSTLKVQPAELEDSGVYFCASSRSGPLEEQYFGPGTRLTVT.

A remark on this clone: Other nucleotide sequences in the sample specify the same CDR3. This chain connects TRBV15 to TRBJ1-5; D remains unclear. The germline CDR1 and CDR2 sequences are LNHNV and YYDKDF (reference sequence). V lost 0 bases to trimming and J lost 6 bases, with 6 bases between them. This CDR3 has 13 residues. This chain's CDR3 is CATSRDRGQPQHF. For the CDR3, the DNA is TGTGCCACCAGCAGAGATCGAGGTCAGCCCCAGCATTTT.

Notes on this clone: This likely traces to a read error, being one base from a far larger clone. The same CDR3 can be traced to other DNA sequences in this sample. This sequence joins TRBV27 and TRBJ2-7; TRBD1 is a possible D gene (5 bases). Germline assignment: CDR1 MNHEY and CDR2 SMNVEV (reference sequence). The length of the CDR3 is 11 residues. Trimming pared 5 bases from V and 4 bases from J, leaving 6 bases between. This chain's CDR3 is CASSQGYEQYF. The CDR3 bases are TGTGCCAGCAGTCAGGGTTACGAGCAGTACTTC.

V and J are TRBV4-1 and TRBJ2-1, with D unresolved. This CDR3 has 12 residues. Germline V CDR1 and CDR2: MGHRA, YSYEKL. V lost 3 bases and J lost 12, with 12 bases in between. The CDR3: CASSQVHGWQFF. The CDR3 nucleotides are TGCGCCAGCAGCCAGGTTCACGGCTGGCAGTTCTTC.

Note on this clone: The same CDR3 arises from other DNA sequences in this sample as well. The chain carries TRBV6-5 and TRBJ2-7, with TRBD1 matching over 8 bases. Germline-derived CDR1 and CDR2 are MNHEY and SVGAGI. V lost 1 base to trimming and J lost 4 bases; unmatched junction nucleotides: 3. This CDR3 is 14 amino acids long. The CDR3 nucleotides read TGTGCCAGCAGTTACTTCGGACAGGGTTACGAGCAGTACTTC. Encoded protein: CASSYFGQGYEQYF.

The chain links TRBV5-6 to TRBJ2-3, with unresolved D. Trimming left V 3 bases short and J 9 bases short, with 11 bases between. Germline CDR1 is SGHDT and CDR2 is YYEEEE. The CDR3 is made up of 12 amino acids. The DNA for the CDR3 is TGTGCCAGCAGCTCTTCCCCTCGGACGCAGTATTTT. The encoded protein is CASSSSPRTQYF. Filled out from reference TRBV5-6 and TRBJ2-3, the complete variable domain reads DAGVTQSPTHLIKTRGQQVTLRCSPKSGHDTVSWYQQALGQGPQFIFQYYEEEERQRGNFPDRFSGHQFPNYSSELNVNALLLGDSALYLCASSSSPRTQYFGPGTRLTVL.

The chain employs TRBV5-6 and TRBJ2-2; 9 bases fit TRBD1. The J segment lost 2 bases and the V segment lost 3 bases, leaving 5 bases of the junction unmatched. CDR1 is SGHDT, CDR2 YYEEEE, per germline. This CDR3 is built from 16 residues. The DNA for the CDR3 is TGTGCCAGCAGCTCCCGGGACAGGGTTAACACCGGGGAGCTGTTTTTT. This codes for CASSSRDRVNTGELFF.

This clone was counted once. Within the sample, other DNA sequences also encode this same CDR3. The CDR3 DNA sequence: TGTGCCAGCAGAGACAGGTACAATGAGCAGTTCTTC. As protein: CASRDRYNEQFF. J is TRBJ2-1 and V is TRBV2; D may be TRBD1 (6 bases). The germline V gene encodes CDR1 SNHLY and CDR2 FYNNEI. Trimming pared 6 bases from V and 4 bases from J, leaving 7 bases between. The CDR3 is made up of 12 amino acids.

V gene TRBV10-3 combines with J gene TRBJ2-3, with a weak D call TRBD1 (6 bases). V was cut by 6 bases and J by 6 bases, with 10 bases left in between. This CDR3 has 12 amino acids. Per the germline V gene, CDR1 is ENHRY and CDR2 is SYGVKD. The chain's CDR3 is CAIRKDSDTQYF. The CDR3 nucleotides are TGTGCCATCAGGAAGGACAGTGATACGCAGTATTTT.

The V call is TRBV15, the J call TRBJ2-5; possible D gene TRBD2, 6 bases. V lost 5 bases to trimming and J lost 4 bases, with 29 bases between them. Germline V lookup: CDR1 LNHNV, CDR2 YYDKDF (reference sequence). CDR3 length: 19 amino acids. Here the CDR3 DNA reads TGTGCCACCAGCTCCCCACGGGACGGAGGGACCCAAAGCGGAGAGACCCAGTACTTC. Amino acid sequence: CATSSPRDGGTQSGETQYF.

The rearrangement joins TRBV5-6 to TRBJ2-2; D is unresolved. Trimming left V 4 bases short and J 5 bases short, with 9 bases between. The CDR3 runs to 13 residues. Germline CDR1 and CDR2: SGHDT and YYEEEE. CDR3 residues: CASSIGLTGELFF. The CDR3 DNA reads as TGTGCCAGCAGCATAGGCTTGACCGGGGAGCTGTTTTTT. The variable domain in full, with the rest retrieved from reference TRBV5-6 and TRBJ2-2, is DAGVTQSPTHLIKTRGQQVTLRCSPKSGHDTVSWYQQALGQGPQFIFQYYEEEERQRGNFPDRFSGHQFPNYSSELNVNALLLGDSALYLCASSIGLTGELFFGEGSRLTVL.

The chain carries TRBV27 and TRBJ1-5; TRBD1 agrees at 11 bases. V shed 5 bases and J 4 bases; nucleotides not matched to a gene: 13. The germline CDR1 and CDR2 sequences are MNHEY and SMNVEV (reference sequence). This CDR3 spans 18 amino acids. CDR3 sequence: CASSPVPGQGVWNQPQHF. The CDR3 DNA reads TGTGCCAGCAGTCCAGTCCCGGGACAGGGGGTGTGGAATCAGCCCCAGCATTTT.

CDR3 in amino acids: CASSVGTGDREETQYF. The CDR3 coding sequence is TGTGCCAGCAGCGTGGGAACAGGAGACCGGGAGGAGACCCAGTACTTC. This chain connects TRBV9 to TRBJ2-5; perhaps TRBD2 as D (6 bases). Germline assignment: CDR1 SGDLS and CDR2 YYNGEE. CDR3 size: 16 residues. Trimming cost V 2 bases and J 5 bases, with 19 bases left between them. Filled out from reference TRBV9 and TRBJ2-5, the complete variable domain reads DSGVTQTPKHLITATGQRVTLRCSPRSGDLSVYWYQQSLDQGLQFLIQYYNGEERAKGNILERFSAQQFPDLHSELNLSSLELGDSALYFCASSVGTGDREETQYFGPGTRLLVL.

The chain recombines TRBV13 with TRBJ1-1; no clear D. CDR1 is PRHDT and CDR2 is FYEKMQ in the germline V gene (reference sequence). Between the trimmed V and J ends, which lost 2 bases and 0 bases, there was a span of 4 bases. The CDR3 is made up of 13 amino acids. The CDR3 DNA sequence: TGTGCCAGCAGCTTATCGGTGAACACTGAAGCTTTCTTT. This sequence encodes CASSLSVNTEAFF.

The rearrangement joins TRBV27 to TRBJ2-1, with D possibly matching TRBD1 (6 bases). The CDR3 extends over 11 amino acids. Germline V gives CDR1 MNHEY, CDR2 SMNVEV (reference sequence). The germline V and J ends were trimmed by 10 bases and 8 bases, with 12 bases remaining between them. This CDR3 reads CATLRGDEQFF. DNA for the CDR3: TGTGCCACCCTCAGGGGAGATGAGCAGTTCTTC.